The sequence of this TCR beta chain was determined in a study of patients and donors after allogeneic stem cell transplantation. TCRdb recomputed calls from the RT-PCR reads with MiXCR, one row per CDR3 protein. This table holds 800,000 to 1,000,000 distinct CDR3 sequences, roughly 17% found once. This clonotype occurred a few times. One end of the junction does not line up with germline, which may come from a read error. Germline values: CDR1 SEHNR, CDR2 FQNEAQ (reference sequence). The CDR3 length is 13 residues. The V and J genes are TRBV7-9 and TRBJ2-7; D is undetermined. The source of this sequence is a human donor who was either an allogeneic HSCT recipient or a stem cell or donor lymphocyte infusion donor (not recorded which). It is not recorded whose cells these are; they may come from a transplant donor. Material for sequencing was blood, either unsorted or a sorted T cell fraction (not recorded which). The CDR3: CASTLPDGYEQYF. CDR3 in DNA: TGTGCCAGCACCTTACCGGACGGCTACGAGCAGTACTTC.